The 19 T cell receptor beta chains given below trace back to one sample, sequenced in a study of blood T cell repertoires in COVID-19. This table comes from immunoSEQ multiplex PCR, and its TCRdb copy is limited to in-frame clones, with some not included. The table lists about 230,000 clones, 83% of them singletons. The sample was peripheral blood. The receptors derive from a woman in her twenties or thirties with COVID-19, enrolled during active disease.

This clone was observed a few times. The chain couples TRBV5-4 to TRBJ2-1; D remains ambiguous. Trimming shortened V by 4 bases and J by 0 bases, and 8 bases separated the two germline ends. Germline V gives CDR1 SGHNT, CDR2 YYREEE (reference sequence). The length of the CDR3 is 14 residues. The CDR3 coding sequence is TGTGCCAGCAGCGTTGCCAGCTCCTACAATGAGCAGTTCTTC. Amino acids: CASSVASSYNEQFF.

V is TRBV19 and J is TRBJ2-2; 9 nucleotides line up with TRBD2. Trimming took 9 bases from V and 7 from J; bases not matched to a gene: 9. The V gene's germline CDR1 is LNHDA and CDR2 SQIVND (reference sequence). The CDR3 is made up of 14 amino acids. The CDR3 loop reads CASRGASGVGELFF. The DNA of the CDR3 is TGTGCCAGCCGCGGGGCTAGCGGGGTCGGGGAGCTGTTTTTT.

This rearrangement joins TRBV6-4 to TRBJ1-2, with D possibly being TRBD1 (6 bases). The CDR3 runs to 14 residues. Germline loops: CDR1 MRHNA, CDR2 SNTAGT. Trimming removed 3 bases at V and 4 bases at J, with 12 bases between. CDR3 nucleotide sequence: TGTGCCAGCAGTGAGGCAGGGGTGGTCTATGGCTACACCTTC. Protein: CASSEAGVVYGYTF.

This chain links TRBV30 with TRBJ1-2, with TRBD1 identical over 10 bases. Losses at the gene ends were 3 bases for V and 4 bases for J; bases not matched to a gene: 5. CDR3 length: 14 amino acids. CDR1 and CDR2 (germline): GTSNPN, SVGIG (reference sequence). Here the CDR3 DNA reads TGTGCCTGGAGGCCGACAGGGGGCTCCTATGGCTACACCTTC. Translating gives CAWRPTGGSYGYTF. The full variable domain, its missing parts supplied by reference TRBV30 and TRBJ1-2, is SQTIHQWPATLVQPVGSPLSLECTVEGTSNPNLYWYRQAAGRGLQLLFYSVGIGQISSEVPQNLSASRPQDRQFILSSKKLLLSDSGFYLCAWRPTGGSYGYTFGSGTRLTVV.

This chain uses TRBV3-1 (or the pseudogene TRBV3-2) with TRBJ2-5; 8 bases line up with TRBD2. V shed 2 bases and J 4 bases; nucleotides not matched to a gene: 6. The CDR3 has 15 residues. Germline V gene lookup returns CDR1 LGHDT and CDR2 YNNKEL (reference sequence). The CDR3: CASSQPGGGIETQYF. CDR3 nucleotides: TGTGCCAGCAGCCAACCGGGGGGGGGCATAGAGACCCAGTACTTC.

The chain combines TRBV9 with TRBJ1-1; the D gene is possibly TRBD1 (5 bases). The CDR3 sequence is 16 residues long. Trimming left V 0 bases short and J 0 bases short, with 12 bases between. Germline CDR1 reads SGDLS; CDR2 reads YYNGEE. The CDR3: CASSVGQQVLNTEAFF. Written as DNA, the CDR3 is TGTGCCAGCAGCGTAGGGCAACAGGTATTGAACACTGAAGCTTTCTTT.

In DNA, the CDR3 is TGTGCCAGCAGCTTTGCAAGCGGGAACTCCTACGAGCAGTACTTC. Residues: CASSFASGNSYEQYF. The rearrangement uses TRBV5-4 and TRBJ2-7; 7 bases agree with TRBD2. J gave up 0 bases and V 2 bases, and 5 bases lay outside the gene matches. The germline gives CDR1 SGHNT, CDR2 YYREEE (reference sequence). The CDR3 runs 15 residues.

The V and J genes are TRBV7-2 and TRBJ1-2; perhaps TRBD1 as D (6 bases). Trimming removed 5 bases from V and 8 bases from J, with 12 bases in between. The CDR3 has 12 residues. Germline-derived CDR1 and CDR2 are SGHTA and FQGNSA. In nucleotides, the CDR3 is TGTGCCAGCAGCGATTACAGGGAAGGCTACACCTTC. It encodes CASSDYREGYTF.

The V call is TRBV6-5, the J call TRBJ2-7; perhaps TRBD1 as D (6 bases). CDR1 is MNHEY and CDR2 is SVGAGI in the germline V gene. V was trimmed by 0 bases and J by 5 bases, leaving 17 bases between them. The length of the CDR3 is 16 residues. CDR3 sequence reads: CASSYSISGESHEQYF. CDR3 nucleotides: TGTGCCAGCAGTTACTCGATCTCAGGGGAGTCCCACGAGCAGTACTTC.

Here the CDR3 DNA reads TGTGCACGACAGGGAGGCTATGGCTACACCTTC. Translating it yields CARQGGYGYTF. The gene calls are TRBV2 and TRBJ1-2; 7 bases align to TRBD1. The germline V gene has CDR1 SNHLY and CDR2 FYNNEI. The CDR3 is 11 residues long. The entire variable domain, with the rest obtained from reference TRBV2 and TRBJ1-2, is as follows: EPEVTQTPSHQVTQMGQEVILRCVPISNHLYFYWYRQILGQKVEFLVSFYNNEISEKSEIFDDQFSVERPDGSNFTLKIRSTKLEDSAMYFCARQGGYGYTFGSGTRLTVV.

This clone was observed a few times. Other nucleotide sequences in the sample specify the same CDR3. The rearrangement uses TRBV9 and TRBJ2-7; TRBD2 agrees at 7 bases. The CDR3 is 15 residues long. Germline assignment: CDR1 SGDLS and CDR2 YYNGEE. V was pared by 4 bases and J by 2 bases, with 9 bases of the junction left unmatched. The CDR3 DNA reads as TGTGCCAGCAGCCCGAGACTAGCCGACCCCTACGAGCAGTACTTC. It yields the protein CASSPRLADPYEQYF.

The chain is built from TRBV12-3 or TRBV12-4 and TRBJ1-1; TRBD1 aligns across 8 bases. This CDR3 has 13 amino acids. Trimming removed 3 bases from V and 5 bases from J; junction bases left unmatched: 2. CDR3 sequence (DNA): TGTGCCAGCAGTTTTCAGGGGGCAACTGAAGCTTTCTTT. Encoded protein: CASSFQGATEAFF.

This clone was seen only once. The chain employs TRBV5-1 and TRBJ1-2; D may be TRBD1 (6 bases). This CDR3 spans 15 amino acids. Germline-derived CDR1 and CDR2 are SGHRS and YFSETQ. The germline V and J ends were trimmed by 1 base and 3 bases, with 13 bases remaining between them. The CDR3 sequence is CASSLFGGKDYGYTF. The DNA for the CDR3 is TGCGCCAGCAGCTTGTTTGGGGGCAAGGACTATGGCTACACCTTC.

The chain is built from TRBV12-3 or TRBV12-4 and TRBJ1-2; D perhaps matches TRBD1 (6 bases). The CDR3 extends over 11 amino acids. Trimming shortened V by 3 bases and J by 7 bases, and 6 bases separated the two germline ends. The CDR3 spells CASSLGAGYTF. CDR3 nucleotide sequence: TGTGCCAGCAGTTTGGGGGCTGGCTACACCTTC.

The CDR3 loop reads CASMGQLQETQYF. The CDR3 coding sequence is TGCGCCAGCATGGGACAGCTCCAAGAGACCCAGTACTTC. The chain recombines TRBV5-1 with TRBJ2-5, with 7 bases fitting TRBD1. This CDR3 spans 13 amino acids. CDR1 is SGHRS, CDR2 YFSETQ, per germline. The V and J ends lost 6 bases and 1 base, in that order; junction bases with no gene match: 3.

This rearrangement joins TRBV19 to TRBJ2-1; 11 nucleotides match TRBD2. Germline CDR1 is LNHDA and CDR2 is SQIVND (reference sequence). The V and J ends lost 3 bases and 0 bases, in that order; junction bases with no gene match: 10. The CDR3 spans 19 residues. CDR3 residues: CASSILFSTSGSSYNEQFF. DNA for the CDR3: TGTGCCAGTAGTATTTTATTTAGCACTAGCGGGAGCTCCTACAATGAGCAGTTCTTC.

The count of this clone is one. This chain links TRBV7-2 with TRBJ2-5, with D possibly matching TRBD2 (6 bases). Germline V gene sequence: CDR1 SGHTA, CDR2 FQGNSA. Trimming left V 6 bases short and J 9 bases short, with 14 bases between. This CDR3 comprises 12 residues. This chain's CDR3 is CASSWKLAPQYF. The CDR3 DNA reads TGTGCCAGCAGTTGGAAACTAGCCCCCCAGTACTTC.

The rearrangement joins TRBV27 to TRBJ2-6; D is possibly TRBD2 (6 bases). This CDR3 comprises 16 residues. V lost 3 bases to trimming and J lost 2 bases, with 11 bases between them. Germline CDR1 and CDR2: MNHEY and SMNVEV (reference sequence). DNA of the CDR3: TGTGCCAGCAGTTTTACAGGAGGGGCTGGGGCCAACGTCCTGACTTTC. Translating it yields CASSFTGGAGANVLTF.

The chain carries TRBV27 and TRBJ1-1; maybe TRBD1 (5 bases). The CDR3 consists of 12 residues. The V and J ends lost 3 bases and 12 bases respectively, with 14 bases between them. Germline CDR1 reads MNHEY; CDR2 reads SMNVEV (reference sequence). The CDR3 DNA sequence: TGTGCCAGCAGTTTGATCGCGGGGACCACTTTCTTT. Amino acid sequence: CASSLIAGTTFF.